This record covers a single TCR beta chain. Its matching antigen is unknown. This sample is drawn from a study of graft-versus-host responses after intestinal transplantation. Overall study: Anti-thymocyte globulin served as induction for all recipients, who then took tacrolimus and steroids for approximately three years.

CDR1 and CDR2 (germline): MNHNS, SASEGT. V gave up 6 bases and J gave up 7 bases, with 13 bases separating them. CDR3 length equals 13 residues. Study results and caveats: Detected in recipient marrow were GvH clones, some of which were first observed in ileum or blood.

TCRdb's copy holds only in-frame clones and misses some; the assay was immunoSEQ multiplex PCR. This table has 80,000 to 100,000 clones, roughly 88% appearing once. This receptor was obtained from a human donor who received an intestinal transplant. This specimen was unstimulated CD4+ T cells sorted from spleen or lymph node cells, taken before intestinal transplant. The V call is TRBV6-1, the J call TRBJ1-5, with D hard to call. Here the CDR3 DNA reads TGTGCCAGCAGCCCCGCCCCGGGACAGCCCCAGCATTTT. It codes for CASSPAPGQPQHF.